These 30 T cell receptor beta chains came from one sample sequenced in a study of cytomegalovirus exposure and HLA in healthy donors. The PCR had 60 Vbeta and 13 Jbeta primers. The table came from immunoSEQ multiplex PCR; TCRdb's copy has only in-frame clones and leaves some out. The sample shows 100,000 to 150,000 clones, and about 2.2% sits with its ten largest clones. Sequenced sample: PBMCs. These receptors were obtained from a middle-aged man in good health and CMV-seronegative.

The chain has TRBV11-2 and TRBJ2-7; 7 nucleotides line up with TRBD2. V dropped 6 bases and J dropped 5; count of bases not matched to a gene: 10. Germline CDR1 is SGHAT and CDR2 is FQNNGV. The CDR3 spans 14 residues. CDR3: CASRRLRGYDEQYF. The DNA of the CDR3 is TGTGCCAGCAGAAGACTGCGGGGGTATGACGAGCAGTACTTC.

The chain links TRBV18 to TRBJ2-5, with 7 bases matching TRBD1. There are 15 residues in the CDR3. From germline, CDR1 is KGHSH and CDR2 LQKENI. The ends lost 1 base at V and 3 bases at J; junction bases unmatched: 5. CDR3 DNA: TGTGCCAGCTCACCACAACAGGGGCCTGAAGAGACCCAGTACTTC. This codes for CASSPQQGPEETQYF.

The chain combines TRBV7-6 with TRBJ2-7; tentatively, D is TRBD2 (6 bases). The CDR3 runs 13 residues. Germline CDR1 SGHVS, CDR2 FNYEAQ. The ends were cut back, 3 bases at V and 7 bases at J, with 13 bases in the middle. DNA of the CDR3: TGTGCCAGCAGCTTGCAAGCGGAGGGGGAGCAGTACTTC. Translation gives CASSLQAEGEQYF.

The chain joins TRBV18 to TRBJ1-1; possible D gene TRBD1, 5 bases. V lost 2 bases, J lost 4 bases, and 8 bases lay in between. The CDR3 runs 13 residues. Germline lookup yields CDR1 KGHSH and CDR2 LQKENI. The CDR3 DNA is TGTGCCAGCTCACCAGCGCAGGGCACTGAAGCTTTCTTT. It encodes CASSPAQGTEAFF.

As DNA, the CDR3 is TGTGCCAGCAGCATAGTAAGAAGGACAGAAGGCAGTTGGGCCCAGTACTTC. Protein: CASSIVRRTEGSWAQYF. This chain links TRBV5-6 with TRBJ2-5; D may be TRBD1 (6 bases). The CDR3 runs to 17 residues. The ends were cut back, 4 bases at V and 9 bases at J, with 28 bases in the middle. Germline V gene sequence: CDR1 SGHDT, CDR2 YYEEEE.

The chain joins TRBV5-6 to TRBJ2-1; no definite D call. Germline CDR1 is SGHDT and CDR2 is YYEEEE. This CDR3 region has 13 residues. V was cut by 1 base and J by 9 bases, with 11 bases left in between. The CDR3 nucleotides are TGTGCCAGCAGCTTGTTGTACCGGAGTGAGCAGTTCTTC. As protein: CASSLLYRSEQFF.

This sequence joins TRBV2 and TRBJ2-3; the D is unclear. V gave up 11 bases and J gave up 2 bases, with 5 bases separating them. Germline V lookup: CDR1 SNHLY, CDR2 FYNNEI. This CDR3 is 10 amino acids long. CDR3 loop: CASITDTQYF. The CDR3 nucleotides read TGTGCCTCCATCACAGATACGCAGTATTTT. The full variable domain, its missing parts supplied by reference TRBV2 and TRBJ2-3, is EPEVTQTPSHQVTQMGQEVILRCVPISNHLYFYWYRQILGQKVEFLVSFYNNEISEKSEIFDDQFSVERPDGSNFTLKIRSTKLEDSAMYFCASITDTQYFGPGTRLTVL.

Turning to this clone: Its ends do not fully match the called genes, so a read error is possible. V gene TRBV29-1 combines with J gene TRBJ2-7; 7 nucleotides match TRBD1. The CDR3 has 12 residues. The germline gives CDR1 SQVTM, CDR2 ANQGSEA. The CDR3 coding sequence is TGCAGCGTAGGGACAGAGTACTACGCGCAGTACTTC. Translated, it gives CSVGTEYYAQYF.

CDR3 sequence (DNA): TGTGCCAGCAGAGCCGGCGGGGGGCAGACAGATACGCAGTATTTT. As protein: CASRAGGGQTDTQYF. The chain has TRBV28 and TRBJ2-3, with 8 positions matching TRBD2. The CDR3 has 15 amino acids. V lost 6 bases and J lost 3; bases outside the gene matches: 8. Germline CDR1 and CDR2: MDHEN and SYDVKM.

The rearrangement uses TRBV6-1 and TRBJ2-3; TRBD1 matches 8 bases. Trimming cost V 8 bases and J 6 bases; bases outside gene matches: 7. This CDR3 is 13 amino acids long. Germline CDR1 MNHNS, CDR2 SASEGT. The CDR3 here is CASGGQGFDTQYF. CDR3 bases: TGTGCCAGCGGAGGACAGGGATTTGATACGCAGTATTTT.

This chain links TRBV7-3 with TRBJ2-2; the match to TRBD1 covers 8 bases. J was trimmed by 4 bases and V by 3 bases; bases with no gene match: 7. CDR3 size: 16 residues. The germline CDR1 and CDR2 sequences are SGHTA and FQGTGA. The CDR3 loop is CASSFSDRGGTGELFF. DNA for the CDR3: TGTGCCAGCAGCTTTAGCGACAGGGGAGGCACCGGGGAGCTGTTTTTT.

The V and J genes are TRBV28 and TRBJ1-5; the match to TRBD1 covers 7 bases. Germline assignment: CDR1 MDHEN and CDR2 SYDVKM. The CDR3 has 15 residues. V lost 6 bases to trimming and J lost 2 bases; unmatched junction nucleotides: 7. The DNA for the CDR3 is TGTGCCAGCAGGACCAGGGGGTACGGCAATCAGCCCCAGCATTTT. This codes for CASRTRGYGNQPQHF.

CDR3 sequence (DNA): TGTGCCAGCAGCTTGGCCTCCCTAGCGGGAGTGGTAGAGCAGTACTTC. Translation: CASSLASLAGVVEQYF. This chain connects TRBV5-4 to TRBJ2-7; TRBD2 agrees at 10 bases. Germline V lookup: CDR1 SGHNT, CDR2 YYREEE (reference sequence). The CDR3 extends over 16 amino acids. V lost 0 bases, J lost 7 bases, and 10 bases stayed unmatched.

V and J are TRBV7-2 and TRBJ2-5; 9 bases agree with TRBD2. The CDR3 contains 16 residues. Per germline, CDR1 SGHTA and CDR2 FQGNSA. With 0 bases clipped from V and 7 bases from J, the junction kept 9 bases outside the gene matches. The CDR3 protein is CASSLAAASGIGTQYF. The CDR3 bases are TGTGCCAGCAGCTTAGCGGCGGCTAGCGGGATCGGGACCCAGTACTTC.

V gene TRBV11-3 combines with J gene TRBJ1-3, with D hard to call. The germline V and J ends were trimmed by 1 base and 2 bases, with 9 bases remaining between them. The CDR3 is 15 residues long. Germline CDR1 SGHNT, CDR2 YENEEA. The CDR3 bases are TGTGCCAGCAGCTTAGTAAGGAGTGCTGGAAACACCATATATTTT. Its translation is CASSLVRSAGNTIYF.

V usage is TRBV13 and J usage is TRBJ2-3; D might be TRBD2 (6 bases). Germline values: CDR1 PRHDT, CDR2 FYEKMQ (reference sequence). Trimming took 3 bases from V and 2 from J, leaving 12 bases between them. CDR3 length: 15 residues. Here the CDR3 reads CASSFRLEPTDTQYF. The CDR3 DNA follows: TGTGCCAGCAGCTTTAGACTAGAACCCACAGATACGCAGTATTTT. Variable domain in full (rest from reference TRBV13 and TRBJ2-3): AAGVIQSPRHLIKEKRETATLKCYPIPRHDTVYWYQQGPGQDPQFLISFYEKMQSDKGSIPDRFSAQQFSDYHSELNMSSLELGDSALYFCASSFRLEPTDTQYFGPGTRLTVL.

This chain's CDR3 is CSVGQFSGANVLTF. DNA of the CDR3: TGCAGCGTCGGACAGTTCTCTGGGGCCAACGTCCTGACTTTC. The chain combines TRBV29-1 with TRBJ2-6; TRBD1 is a possible D gene (6 bases). This CDR3 has 14 amino acids. V lost 6 bases to trimming and J lost 0 bases, with 9 bases between them. Looked up from germline, CDR1 is SQVTM and CDR2 is ANQGSEA.

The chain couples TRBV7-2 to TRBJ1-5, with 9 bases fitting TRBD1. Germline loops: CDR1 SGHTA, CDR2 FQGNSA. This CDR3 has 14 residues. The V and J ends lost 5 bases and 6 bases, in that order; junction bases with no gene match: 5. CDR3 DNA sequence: TGTGCCAGCAGCGATAACAGGGGGCCTCAGCCCCAGCATTTT. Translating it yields CASSDNRGPQPQHF.

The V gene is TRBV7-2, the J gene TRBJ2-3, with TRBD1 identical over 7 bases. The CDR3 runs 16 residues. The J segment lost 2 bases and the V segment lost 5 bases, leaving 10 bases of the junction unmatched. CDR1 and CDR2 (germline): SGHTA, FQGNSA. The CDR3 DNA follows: TGTGCCAGCAGCCCGCAGACAGGGCCTTCCACAGATACGCAGTATTTT. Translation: CASSPQTGPSTDTQYF. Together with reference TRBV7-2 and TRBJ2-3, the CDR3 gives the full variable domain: GAGVSQSPSNKVTEKGKDVELRCDPISGHTALYWYRQSLGQGLEFLIYFQGNSAPDKSGLPSDRFSAERTGGSVSTLTIQRTQQEDSAVYLCASSPQTGPSTDTQYFGPGTRLTVL.

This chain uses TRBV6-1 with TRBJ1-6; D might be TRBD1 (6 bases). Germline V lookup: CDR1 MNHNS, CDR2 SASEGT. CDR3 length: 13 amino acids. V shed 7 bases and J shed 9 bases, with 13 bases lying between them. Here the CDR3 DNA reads TGTGCCAGCACCGAGACAGGCGGTTCACCCCTCCACTTT. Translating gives CASTETGGSPLHF.

The CDR3 DNA reads TGTGCCAGCAGCTACGGACTAGCGGTCTACAATGAGCAGTTCTTC. Its translation is CASSYGLAVYNEQFF. This chain links TRBV11-3 with TRBJ2-1, with 10 bases aligning to TRBD2. The CDR3 loop spans 15 amino acids. V trimming: 4 bases; J trimming: 3 bases; junction bases outside the gene matches: 3. Looked up from germline, CDR1 is SGHNT and CDR2 is YENEEA.

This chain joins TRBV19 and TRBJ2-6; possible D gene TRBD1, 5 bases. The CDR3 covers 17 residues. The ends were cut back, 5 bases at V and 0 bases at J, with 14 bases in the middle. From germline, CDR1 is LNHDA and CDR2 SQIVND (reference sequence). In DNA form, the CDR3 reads TGTGCCAGTAGTCCACAGGTACGAAGCTCTGGGGCCAACGTCCTGACTTTC. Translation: CASSPQVRSSGANVLTF.

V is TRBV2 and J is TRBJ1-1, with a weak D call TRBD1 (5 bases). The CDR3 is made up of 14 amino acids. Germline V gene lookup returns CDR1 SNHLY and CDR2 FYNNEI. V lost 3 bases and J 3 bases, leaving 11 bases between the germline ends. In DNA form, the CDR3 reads TGTGCCAGCAGTGAGTGGCCCAGGGACACTGAAGCTTTCTTT. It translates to CASSEWPRDTEAFF.

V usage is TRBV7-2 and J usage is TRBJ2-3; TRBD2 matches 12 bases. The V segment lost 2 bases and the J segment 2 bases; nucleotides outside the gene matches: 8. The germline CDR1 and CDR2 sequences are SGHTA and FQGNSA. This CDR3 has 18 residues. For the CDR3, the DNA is TGTGCCAGCAGCTTACATCGACTAGCGGGAGTTTCCACAGATACGCAGTATTTT. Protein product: CASSLHRLAGVSTDTQYF.

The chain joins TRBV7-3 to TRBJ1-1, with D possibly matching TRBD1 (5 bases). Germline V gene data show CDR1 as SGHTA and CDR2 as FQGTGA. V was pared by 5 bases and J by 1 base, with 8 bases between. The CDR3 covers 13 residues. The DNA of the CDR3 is TGTGCCAGCAGCCAACAGGAGAACACTGAAGCTTTCTTT. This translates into CASSQQENTEAFF.

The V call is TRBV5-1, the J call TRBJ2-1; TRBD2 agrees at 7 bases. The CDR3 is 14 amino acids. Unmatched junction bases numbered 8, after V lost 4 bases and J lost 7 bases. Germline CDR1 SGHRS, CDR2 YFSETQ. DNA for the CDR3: TGCGCCAGCAGCATTGGGCCTAGCGGAAATGAGCAGTTCTTC. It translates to CASSIGPSGNEQFF.

The CDR3 reads CAISEDRGLNYGYTF. Written as DNA, the CDR3 is TGTGCCATCAGCGAAGACAGGGGGCTTAACTATGGCTACACCTTC. V usage is TRBV10-3 and J usage is TRBJ1-2; the match to TRBD1 covers 10 bases. There are 15 residues in the CDR3. Germline V CDR1 and CDR2: ENHRY, SYGVKD. The J segment lost 1 base and the V segment lost 6 bases, leaving 5 bases of the junction unmatched.

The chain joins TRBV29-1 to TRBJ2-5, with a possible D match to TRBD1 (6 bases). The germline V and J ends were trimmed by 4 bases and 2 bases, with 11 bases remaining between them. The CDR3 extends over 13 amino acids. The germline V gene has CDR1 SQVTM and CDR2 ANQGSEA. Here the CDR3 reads CSVAGQIQETQYF. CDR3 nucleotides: TGCAGCGTTGCCGGACAGATACAAGAGACCCAGTACTTC.

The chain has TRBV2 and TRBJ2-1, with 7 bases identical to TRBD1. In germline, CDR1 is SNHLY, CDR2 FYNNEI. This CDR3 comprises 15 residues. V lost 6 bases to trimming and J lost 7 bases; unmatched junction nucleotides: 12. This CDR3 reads CASSNTGVRFNEQFF. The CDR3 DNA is TGTGCCAGCAGCAATACAGGGGTTAGGTTTAATGAGCAGTTCTTC.

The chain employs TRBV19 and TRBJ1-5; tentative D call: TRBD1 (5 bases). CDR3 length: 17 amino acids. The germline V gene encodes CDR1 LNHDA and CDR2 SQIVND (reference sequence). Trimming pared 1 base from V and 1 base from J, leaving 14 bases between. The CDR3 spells CASSIGSRERSNQPQHF. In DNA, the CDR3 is TGTGCCAGTAGTATAGGGTCCAGGGAAAGAAGCAATCAGCCCCAGCATTTT.